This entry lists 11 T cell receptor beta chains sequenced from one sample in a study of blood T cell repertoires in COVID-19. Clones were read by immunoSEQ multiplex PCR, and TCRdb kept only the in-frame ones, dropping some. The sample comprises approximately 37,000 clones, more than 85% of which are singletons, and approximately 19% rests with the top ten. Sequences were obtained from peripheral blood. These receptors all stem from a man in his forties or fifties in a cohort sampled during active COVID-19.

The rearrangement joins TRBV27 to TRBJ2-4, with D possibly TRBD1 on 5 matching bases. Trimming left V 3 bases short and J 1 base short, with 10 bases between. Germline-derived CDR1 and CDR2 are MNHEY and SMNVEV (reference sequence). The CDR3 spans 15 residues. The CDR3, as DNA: TGTGCCAGCAGTTTCAGTCAGGGTGCCAAAAACATTCAGTACTTC. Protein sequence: CASSFSQGAKNIQYF.

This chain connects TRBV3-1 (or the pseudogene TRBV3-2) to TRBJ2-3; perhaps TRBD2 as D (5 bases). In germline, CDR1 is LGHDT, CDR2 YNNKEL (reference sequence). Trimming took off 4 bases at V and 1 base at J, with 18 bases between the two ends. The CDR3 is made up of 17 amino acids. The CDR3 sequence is CASSPLDGVEGTDTQYF. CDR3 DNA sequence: TGTGCCAGCAGCCCCTTAGATGGGGTGGAGGGCACAGATACGCAGTATTTT.

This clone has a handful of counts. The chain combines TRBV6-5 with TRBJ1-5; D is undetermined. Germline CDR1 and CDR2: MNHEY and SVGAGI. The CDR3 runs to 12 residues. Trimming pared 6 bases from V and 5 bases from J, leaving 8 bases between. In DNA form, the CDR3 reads TGTGCCAGCAGGGCAAGTTATCAGCCCCAGCATTTT. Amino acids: CASRASYQPQHF.

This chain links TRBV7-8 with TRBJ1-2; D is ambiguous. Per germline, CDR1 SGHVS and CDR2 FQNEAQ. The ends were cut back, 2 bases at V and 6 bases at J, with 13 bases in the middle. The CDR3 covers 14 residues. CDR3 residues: CASSLNTLPDGYTF. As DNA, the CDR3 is TGTGCCAGCAGCTTAAACACCCTTCCTGATGGCTACACCTTC.

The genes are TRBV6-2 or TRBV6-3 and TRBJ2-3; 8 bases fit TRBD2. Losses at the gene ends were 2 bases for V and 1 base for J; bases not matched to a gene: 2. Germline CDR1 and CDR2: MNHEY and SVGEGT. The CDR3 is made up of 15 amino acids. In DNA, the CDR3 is TGTGCCAGCAGTTACCGGCGGGGGGGCACAGATACGCAGTATTTT. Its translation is CASSYRRGGTDTQYF.

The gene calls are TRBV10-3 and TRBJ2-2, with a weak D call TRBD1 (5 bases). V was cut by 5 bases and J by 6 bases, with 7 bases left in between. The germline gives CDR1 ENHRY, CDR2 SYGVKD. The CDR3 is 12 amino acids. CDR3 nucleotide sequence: TGTGCCATCAGTCCAGGGTCCGGGGAGCTGTTTTTT. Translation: CAISPGSGELFF.

CDR3 amino acids: CASSRDSTEAFF. CDR3 nucleotide sequence: TGTGCCAGCAGCCGCGACAGCACTGAAGCTTTCTTT. The J gene is TRBJ1-1, the V gene TRBV3-1 (or the pseudogene TRBV3-2), with D possibly matching TRBD1 (5 bases). The CDR3 sequence is 12 residues long. With 4 bases removed from V and 4 bases from J, the gap between germline ends came to 7 bases. The V gene's germline CDR1 is LGHDT and CDR2 YNNKEL (reference sequence).

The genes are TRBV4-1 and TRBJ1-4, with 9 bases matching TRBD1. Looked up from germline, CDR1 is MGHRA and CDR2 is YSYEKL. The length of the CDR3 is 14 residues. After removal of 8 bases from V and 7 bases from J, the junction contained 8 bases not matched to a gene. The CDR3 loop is CASDTQGAGEKLFF. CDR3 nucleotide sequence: TGCGCCAGCGATACACAGGGGGCTGGTGAAAAACTGTTTTTT.

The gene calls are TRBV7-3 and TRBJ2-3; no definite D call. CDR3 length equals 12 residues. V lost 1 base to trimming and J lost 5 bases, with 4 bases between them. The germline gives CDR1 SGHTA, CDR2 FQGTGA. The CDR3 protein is CASSLNGDTQYF. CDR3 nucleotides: TGTGCCAGCAGCTTAAACGGAGATACGCAGTATTTT.

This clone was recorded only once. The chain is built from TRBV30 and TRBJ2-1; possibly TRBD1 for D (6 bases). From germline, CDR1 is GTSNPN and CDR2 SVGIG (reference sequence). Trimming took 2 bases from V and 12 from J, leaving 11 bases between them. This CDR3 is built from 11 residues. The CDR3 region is CAWSRGKGQFF. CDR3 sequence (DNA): TGTGCCTGGAGTAGGGGGAAGGGGCAGTTCTTC.

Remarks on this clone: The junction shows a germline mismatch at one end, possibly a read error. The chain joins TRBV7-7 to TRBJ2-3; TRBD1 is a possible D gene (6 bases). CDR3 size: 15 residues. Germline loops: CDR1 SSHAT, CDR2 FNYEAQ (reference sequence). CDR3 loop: CASSLGETGTDTQYF. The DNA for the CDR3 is TGTGCTAGCAGCTTAGGGGAGACAGGTACAGATACGCAGTATTTT.